These T cell receptor beta chains were read from a single sample in a study of cytomegalovirus exposure and HLA in healthy donors. TCRdb's table, derived via immunoSEQ multiplex PCR, lists solely in-frame clones and lacks some. This sample has 150,000 to 200,000 clones, with around 76% found just once. Sequenced input: PBMCs. The receptor source for this set is a man aged 35 to 55 in good health and CMV-seronegative. Both conserved end residues are part of each CDR3.

j_call: TRBJ2-1
v_call: TRBV28
cdr3_aa: CASSLLDEQFF

j_call: TRBJ2-3
v_call: TRBV18
cdr3_aa: CASSPLAGVLTSTDTQYF

j_call: TRBJ1-1
v_call: TRBV30
cdr3_aa: CAWSGTRSEAFF

j_call: TRBJ1-3
v_call: TRBV29-1
cdr3_aa: CSVESQFGNTIYF

j_call: TRBJ1-5
v_call: TRBV15
cdr3_aa: CATSDTPWTGWNQPQHF

j_call: TRBJ2-7
v_call: TRBV7-4
cdr3_aa: CASSLGGRTPPYEQYF

j_call: TRBJ2-7
v_call: TRBV11-2
cdr3_aa: CASSPGTGADYEQYF

j_call: TRBJ2-7
v_call: TRBV9
cdr3_aa: CASSLGTGALSYEQYF

j_call: TRBJ1-1
v_call: TRBV7-9
cdr3_aa: CSSSLALDRNTEAFF

j_call: TRBJ2-7
v_call: TRBV12-1
cdr3_aa: CASSFKQGSYEQYF

j_call: TRBJ1-5
v_call: TRBV2
cdr3_aa: CASSYVLGEPQHF

j_call: TRBJ2-2
v_call: TRBV28
cdr3_aa: CASSLGGVRTGELFF

j_call: TRBJ2-1
v_call: TRBV2
cdr3_aa: CASNPLAGNYNEQFF

j_call: TRBJ2-3
v_call: TRBV11-1
cdr3_aa: CASSVPGLLFTDTQYF

j_call: TRBJ2-3
v_call: TRBV19
cdr3_aa: CASSTAGGFAADTQYF

j_call: TRBJ2-3
v_call: TRBV29-1
cdr3_aa: CSVDPKGGTPPDTQYF

j_call: TRBJ2-3
v_call: TRBV28
cdr3_aa: CASSSPLSGPTQYF

j_call: TRBJ2-1
v_call: TRBV11-1
cdr3_aa: CASAPLQYNEQFF

j_call: TRBJ2-2
v_call: TRBV2
cdr3_aa: CASMGSGRANGELFF

j_call: TRBJ1-2
v_call: TRBV28
cdr3_aa: CASSRDRGTYGYTF

j_call: TRBJ2-3
v_call: TRBV19
cdr3_aa: CASSITAVHRTDTQYF

j_call: TRBJ2-1
v_call: TRBV5-1
cdr3_aa: CASSERSRNEQFF